Here is one TCR beta chain with its context. The antigen is unknown. Following a re-call of the 5' RACE reads, TCRdb has one entry per CDR3 protein and lacks DNA. The sample holds 150,000 to 200,000 distinct CDR3 sequences. This entry comes from a study of monozygotic twins with inflammatory bowel disease. Study observations and caveats: The authors could not tell different T cell subtypes apart. Against healthy co-twins, IBD patients had lower TCRbeta diversity (measured by inverse Simpson).

The CDR3 totals 15 residues. CDR1 is SGHTA, CDR2 FQGNSA, per germline. The sample comprised blood. This TCR was sampled from a human donor with ulcerative colitis or Crohn's disease, or a healthy co-twin of an affected twin (not recorded which). The rearrangement uses TRBV7-2 and TRBJ2-5; TCRdb picks TRBD1, but there is no DNA to check that call. This CDR3 reads CASSSNRGRGETQYF.